The 2 T cell receptor beta chains listed next were all sequenced from one sample in a study of shared T cell receptors in the human thymus. Assay: immunoSEQ multiplex PCR; the TCRdb copy retains only in-frame clones and omits some. Of hundreds of thousands of clones listed, 70% to 90% are singletons. The sample was also reused in another study, on human thymus T cells.

What was sequenced was thymocytes. The receptors stem from a girl less than two years old with a congenital heart defect.

A single count supports this clone. The V and J genes are TRBV2 and TRBJ1-2, with D perhaps TRBD1 (5 bases). Trimming removed 8 bases at V and 4 bases at J, with 20 bases between. This CDR3 is built from 15 residues. Germline V gene sequence: CDR1 SNHLY, CDR2 FYNNEI. The CDR3: CASALYRGKGYGYTF. The CDR3 region has the DNA TGTGCCAGCGCCCTCTACCGGGGGAAAGGCTATGGCTACACCTTC. Full variable domain (remainder filled in from reference TRBV2 and TRBJ1-2): EPEVTQTPSHQVTQMGQEVILRCVPISNHLYFYWYRQILGQKVEFLVSFYNNEISEKSEIFDDQFSVERPDGSNFTLKIRSTKLEDSAMYFCASALYRGKGYGYTFGSGTRLTVV.

The gene calls are TRBV6-6 and TRBJ2-7; no clear D gene. The CDR3 totals 11 residues. V was trimmed by 0 bases and J by 7 bases, leaving 4 bases between them. Germline V gives CDR1 MNHNY, CDR2 SVGAGI (reference sequence). This chain's CDR3 is CASSYSREQYF. CDR3 DNA: TGTGCCAGCAGTTACTCGAGGGAGCAGTACTTC.